This TCR beta chain comes out of a study of beta chain features in type 1 diabetes. In the study overall: Comparable age, gender and cell yields were observed in patients relative to healthy donors.

This clone was seen a few times. Its target is not known. Trimming took off 3 bases at V and 3 bases at J, with 15 bases between the two ends. The length of the CDR3 is 15 residues. The germline V gene encodes CDR1 LNHDA and CDR2 SQIVND (reference sequence). Study outcomes and limitations: In type 1 diabetes patients, VDJ junctions had fewer insertions; deletions at these junctions were more frequent. Naive, central memory and Treg TCRB repertoires appeared more alike in patients than in healthy donors.

The whole isolated RNA underwent reverse transcription, so sequencing captured expressed TCRB transcripts. Only in-frame clones appear in the TCRdb table, and some are missing; sequencing was by immunoSEQ multiplex PCR. The sample records around 300,000 clones, about 11% being singletons. The chain is built from TRBV19 and TRBJ2-7, with D maybe TRBD2 (6 bases). Specimen: naive CD4+ T cells from blood. This TCR derives from a woman aged 30 to 39 in good health. The CDR3 region has the DNA TGTGCCAGTAGTATCCTGCTCGGGAGTTACTACGAGCAGTACTTC. It specifies CASSILLGSYYEQYF. The full variable domain, completed using reference TRBV19 and TRBJ2-7, is DGGITQSPKYLFRKEGQNVTLSCEQNLNHDAMYWYRQDPGQGLRLIYYSQIVNDFQKGDIAEGYSVSREKKESFPLTVTSAQKNPTAFYLCASSILLGSYYEQYFGPGTRLTVT.